This TCR beta chain emerged from a study of T cells in Graves' hyperthyroidism and ophthalmopathy. Amplification of TCR beta CDR3 regions used RNA as the template. A first-round RT-PCR of the TCR CDR3 used the HTBI primer set. TCRdb independently ran MiXCR on the multiplex PCR reads; one entry per CDR3 protein. The table records approximately 620,000 distinct CDR3 sequences, roughly 15% of them present only once. CDR3 size: 15 residues. Germline V gene data show CDR1 as SGHNT and CDR2 as YYREEE (reference sequence). V lost 4 bases and J 3 bases, leaving 16 bases between the germline ends. The specimen was blood. This sequence joins TRBV5-4 and TRBJ2-5; TRBD1 or TRBD2 may be the D gene (5 bases each). The receptor was isolated from a woman aged 40 to 50 with Graves' ophthalmopathy. For the CDR3, the DNA is TGTGCCAGCAGCCCCCGGGGACCTCAGGAAGAGACCCAGTACTTC. It is translated as CASSPRGPQEETQYF.